These 26 T cell receptor beta chains came from one sample sequenced in a study of T cell clones after liver transplantation. Data came from immunoSEQ multiplex PCR; TCRdb stores just in-frame clones and leaves some out. The sample records tens of thousands of clones, under 90% being singletons. The input for sequencing was CD4+ T cells from blood, taken less than 50 months after liver transplant. These receptors originate from a human patient who received a liver transplant. T cells may partly derive from the graft donor.

This chain uses TRBV7-2 with TRBJ2-2; a possible D gene is TRBD2 (5 bases). Germline assignment: CDR1 SGHTA and CDR2 FQGNSA. The V end lost 6 bases, the J end lost 6 bases, and 8 bases lay between the germline ends. The CDR3 sequence is 12 residues long. The DNA of the CDR3 is TGTGCCAGCAGGTCTAGCTCCGGGGAGCTGTTTTTT. This sequence encodes CASRSSSGELFF.

This chain uses TRBV28 with TRBJ2-1, with unresolved D. Trimming shortened V by 2 bases and J by 11 bases, and 16 bases separated the two germline ends. Per the germline V gene, CDR1 is MDHEN and CDR2 is SYDVKM. The CDR3 totals 14 residues. The DNA of the CDR3 is TGTGCCAGCAGTTTAGAGGAGACTCGACTTAAGCAGTTCTTC. Translating it yields CASSLEETRLKQFF.

V is TRBV27 and J is TRBJ1-1, with TRBD1 matching 11 bases. CDR3 length: 14 residues. With 7 bases clipped from V and 7 bases from J, the junction kept 8 bases outside the gene matches. Germline V gene data show CDR1 as MNHEY and CDR2 as SMNVEV (reference sequence). DNA of the CDR3: TGTGCCAGCATAAAGGGACAGGGGGGAGGTGAAGCTTTCTTT. Encoded protein: CASIKGQGGGEAFF.

The CDR3 nucleotides are TGTGCCAGCGGGGCGGGGGGTAGCACAGATACGCAGTATTTT. It yields the protein CASGAGGSTDTQYF. V usage is TRBV2 and J usage is TRBJ2-3; 8 bases align to TRBD2. Losses at the gene ends were 8 bases for V and 0 bases for J; bases not matched to a gene: 4. Looked up from germline, CDR1 is SNHLY and CDR2 is FYNNEI. The CDR3 spans 14 residues.

V usage is TRBV5-4 and J usage is TRBJ1-1; 12 nucleotides line up with TRBD1. The V and J ends lost 0 bases and 2 bases, in that order; junction bases with no gene match: 5. The CDR3 contains 17 residues. Per the germline V gene, CDR1 is SGHNT and CDR2 is YYREEE (reference sequence). CDR3 loop: CASSLGPGQGANTEAFF. The CDR3, as DNA: TGTGCCAGCAGCTTGGGACCGGGACAGGGGGCCAACACTGAAGCTTTCTTT.

V gene TRBV9 combines with J gene TRBJ2-1; no clear D. This CDR3 comprises 15 residues. Trimming pared 0 bases from V and 3 bases from J, leaving 10 bases between. Germline V lookup: CDR1 SGDLS, CDR2 YYNGEE. DNA for the CDR3: TGTGCCAGCAGCGTAGATGGCGGAATCTACAATGAGCAGTTCTTC. It yields the protein CASSVDGGIYNEQFF.

The chain carries TRBV7-2 and TRBJ2-2, with D possibly matching TRBD1 (7 bases). CDR3 size: 16 residues. Trimming left V 5 bases short and J 2 bases short, with 15 bases between. Germline CDR1 is SGHTA and CDR2 is FQGNSA. CDR3 loop: CASSLQGGVNTGELFF. The CDR3 DNA sequence: TGTGCCAGCAGCCTTCAGGGGGGAGTAAACACCGGGGAGCTGTTTTTT.

V gene TRBV5-1 combines with J gene TRBJ2-1, with 7 bases fitting TRBD2. The CDR3 runs to 14 residues. CDR1 is SGHRS, CDR2 YFSETQ, per germline. The V segment lost 3 bases and the J segment 4 bases; nucleotides outside the gene matches: 4. CDR3 residues: CASSYSGSYNEQFF. For the CDR3, the DNA is TGCGCCAGCAGCTATAGCGGGTCGTACAATGAGCAGTTCTTC.

The CDR3 region is CAISDSLSGNTIYF. DNA of the CDR3: TGTGCCATCAGTGACAGTCTCTCTGGAAACACCATATATTTT. The chain couples TRBV10-3 to TRBJ1-3, with unresolved D. This CDR3 spans 14 amino acids. Germline lookup yields CDR1 ENHRY and CDR2 SYGVKD. V lost 3 bases and J lost 0, with 6 bases in between.

In this sample, this clone turned up once. The chain couples TRBV7-9 to TRBJ2-5, with unresolved D. Trimming took off 5 bases at V and 5 bases at J, with 12 bases between the two ends. This CDR3 is built from 13 residues. CDR1 and CDR2 (germline): SEHNR, FQNEAQ (reference sequence). The CDR3 bases are TGTGCCAGCAGCAAGGACCCTCGGGAGACCCAGTACTTC. Protein sequence: CASSKDPRETQYF.

The V call is TRBV10-3, the J call TRBJ2-5; unclear D gene. CDR3 size: 14 residues. Deletions cut 6 bases from V and 1 base from J, with 12 bases between. Germline CDR1 and CDR2: ENHRY and SYGVKD. The CDR3 DNA reads as TGTGCCATCAGGGATAGTCACACCCAAGAGACCCAGTACTTC. The encoded protein is CAIRDSHTQETQYF.

V is TRBV4-3 and J is TRBJ2-3; D is unclear. From germline, CDR1 is LGHNA and CDR2 YSLEER. V lost 2 bases and J 2 bases, leaving 8 bases between the germline ends. The CDR3 totals 14 residues. This CDR3 reads CASSQSYLTDTQYF. The CDR3 region has the DNA TGCGCCAGCAGCCAAAGCTACCTCACAGATACGCAGTATTTT.

The V call is TRBV6-1, the J call TRBJ1-2; a possible D gene is TRBD1 (6 bases). The germline V gene encodes CDR1 MNHNS and CDR2 SASEGT. The CDR3 runs to 13 residues. Between the trimmed V and J ends, which lost 6 bases and 5 bases, there was a span of 13 bases. The CDR3 reads CASREQGGYGYTF. As DNA, the CDR3 is TGTGCCAGCAGGGAACAGGGTGGATATGGCTACACCTTC.

V and J are TRBV7-2 and TRBJ2-7, with D uncertain. Trimming left V 3 bases short and J 0 bases short, with 9 bases between. Germline V CDR1 and CDR2: SGHTA, FQGNSA. This CDR3 spans 14 amino acids. The CDR3 DNA is TGTGCCAGCAGCTTCGACGGGCACTCCTACGAGCAGTACTTC. It is translated as CASSFDGHSYEQYF. The full variable domain, rest sourced from reference TRBV7-2 and TRBJ2-7, is GAGVSQSPSNKVTEKGKDVELRCDPISGHTALYWYRQSLGQGLEFLIYFQGNSAPDKSGLPSDRFSAERTGGSVSTLTIQRTQQEDSAVYLCASSFDGHSYEQYFGPGTRLTVT.

This clone was picked up a small number of times. This chain connects TRBV7-9 to TRBJ1-2; D is undetermined. The V end lost 1 base, the J end lost 7 bases, and 7 bases lay between the germline ends. Germline lookup yields CDR1 SEHNR and CDR2 FQNEAQ (reference sequence). CDR3 length: 12 amino acids. CDR3 sequence (DNA): TGTGCCAGCAGCTTAGGACGGACTGGCTACACCTTC. Translation: CASSLGRTGYTF.

There are a few counts of this clone. The chain joins TRBV5-1 to TRBJ1-3; perhaps TRBD1 as D (5 bases). The length of the CDR3 is 18 residues. Trimming took off 4 bases at V and 0 bases at J, with 20 bases between the two ends. Germline CDR1 reads SGHRS; CDR2 reads YFSETQ. CDR3 region: CASSPTVPQELSGNTIYF. In DNA, the CDR3 is TGCGCCAGCAGCCCGACGGTTCCACAGGAACTCTCTGGAAACACCATATATTTT.

The chain combines TRBV7-2 with TRBJ2-7; TRBD1 is a possible D gene (5 bases). CDR1 and CDR2 (germline): SGHTA, FQGNSA. The CDR3 has 12 residues. The V gene lost 3 bases and the J gene lost 2 bases, with 5 bases spanning the gap. The CDR3 bases are TGTGCCAGCAGCTTGGACACCTACGAGCAGTACTTC. This codes for CASSLDTYEQYF.

This clone was counted once. The chain joins TRBV10-2 to TRBJ1-1; D is uncertain. The V end was cut by 6 bases, the J end by 1 base, with 6 bases between. The CDR3 contains 12 residues. The germline CDR1 and CDR2 sequences are WSHSY and SAAADI. The CDR3 is CASRTANTEAFF. DNA of the CDR3: TGCGCCAGCAGGACCGCGAACACTGAAGCTTTCTTT.

This chain joins TRBV28 and TRBJ2-7, with D maybe TRBD1 (7 bases). Deletions cut 2 bases from V and 4 bases from J, with 18 bases between. The germline gives CDR1 MDHEN, CDR2 SYDVKM. The length of the CDR3 is 16 residues. CDR3 in DNA: TGTGCCAGCAGTTTAAGGCAGGGGGGATTTATATACGAGCAGTACTTC. This gives the protein CASSLRQGGFIYEQYF.

This sequence joins TRBV7-3 and TRBJ1-1; D may be TRBD1 (5 bases). The length of the CDR3 is 13 residues. Trimming cost V 1 base and J 6 bases, with 9 bases left between them. Germline V CDR1 and CDR2: SGHTA, FQGTGA. CDR3 coding DNA: TGTGCCAGCAGCTTAATTGGGGGAGCTGAAGCTTTCTTT. Encoded protein: CASSLIGGAEAFF. Full variable domain (remainder filled in from reference TRBV7-3 and TRBJ1-1): GAGVSQTPSNKVTEKGKYVELRCDPISGHTALYWYRQSLGQGPEFLIYFQGTGAADDSGLPNDRFFAVRPEGSVSTLKIQRTERGDSAVYLCASSLIGGAEAFFGQGTRLTVV.

CDR3 amino acids: CASSQDSPRAGELFF. The CDR3 DNA reads TGTGCCAGCAGCCAAGATTCCCCCAGGGCCGGGGAGCTGTTTTTT. The V gene is TRBV4-2, the J gene TRBJ2-2; weak D call: TRBD1 (5 bases). Germline CDR1 is LGHNA and CDR2 is YNFKEQ. Between the trimmed V and J ends, which lost 0 bases and 6 bases, there was a span of 11 bases. The CDR3 is 15 amino acids.

This chain joins TRBV28 and TRBJ2-1; 10 bases fit TRBD2. The germline V gene encodes CDR1 MDHEN and CDR2 SYDVKM. The trim removed 5 bases at V and 9 bases at J, leaving 4 bases unmatched. CDR3 length equals 13 residues. The CDR3 nucleotides read TGTGCCAGCAGTCTAAGCGGGAGGGTTGAGCAGTTCTTC. It encodes CASSLSGRVEQFF.

V usage is TRBV7-6 and J usage is TRBJ1-3; D unresolved. The V and J ends lost 0 bases and 4 bases respectively, with 10 bases between them. CDR3 length: 15 residues. Per the germline V gene, CDR1 is SGHVS and CDR2 is FNYEAQ. The CDR3 sequence is CASSLASLPGNTIYF. The CDR3 DNA is TGTGCCAGCAGCTTAGCCAGTCTGCCGGGAAACACCATATATTTT.

The chain recombines TRBV2 with TRBJ2-7, with TRBD1 matching over 8 bases. Trimming at V came to 6 bases and at J to 2 bases, leaving 9 bases not matched to a gene. Germline assignment: CDR1 SNHLY and CDR2 FYNNEI. The CDR3 is 15 amino acids. The CDR3 DNA follows: TGTGCCAGCAGCATTGTTGGACAGGGAACCTACGAGCAGTACTTC. It specifies CASSIVGQGTYEQYF.

The V call is TRBV6-1, the J call TRBJ2-3; D remains unclear. This CDR3 region has 13 residues. The V end was cut by 6 bases, the J end by 3 bases, with 10 bases between. Germline assignment: CDR1 MNHNS and CDR2 SASEGT. The CDR3 DNA is TGTGCCAGCAGCGAAAGAAGGACAGATACGCAGTATTTT. Protein: CASSERRTDTQYF.

CDR3 nucleotides: TGCGCCAGCAGTGGGGATCGGAAAGTGGCAGCCAATTATGGCTACACCTTC. It specifies CASSGDRKVAANYGYTF. This chain uses TRBV10-1 with TRBJ1-2, with D unclear. The V gene's germline CDR1 is WNHNN and CDR2 SYGVQD (reference sequence). The length of the CDR3 is 17 residues. The ends were cut back, 4 bases at V and 5 bases at J, with 23 bases in the middle.